This TCR beta chain was obtained from a study of beta chain features in type 1 diabetes. Study-wide context: There was similarity between patients and healthy donors in age, gender and cell yields.

The germline V gene encodes CDR1 SGHTA and CDR2 FQGNSA. This CDR3 region has 13 residues. J was trimmed by 6 bases and V by 5 bases; bases with no gene match: 5. Expressed TCRB transcripts got sequenced, as all isolated RNA was reverse transcribed. Method: immunoSEQ multiplex PCR; TCRdb's copy keeps in-frame clones and lacks some. The top ten clones hold 0.6% to 0.8% of a sample with roughly 180,000 clones, around 13% of them seen once. In this sample, this clone turned up a few times. Its matching antigen is unknown. Study outcomes and limitations: Since sequencing was performed on cDNA, cells with high TCR expression could be over-represented.

The genes are TRBV7-2 and TRBJ2-5, with 8 bases matching TRBD2. Sequencing used central memory CD4+ T cells from blood. This clonotype originated in a woman aged 18-35 years in good health. CDR3 nucleotides: TGTGCCAGCAGCGCACTAGCGGCAAAGACCCAGTACTTC. Its translation is CASSALAAKTQYF.